The sequence of this T cell receptor (beta chain) was determined in a study of control samples from healthy donors and cancer patients. Profiled with immunoSEQ multiplex PCR; TCRdb holds only in-frame clones, not every one. In the table there are 120,000 to 150,000 clones, approximately 91% of which are singletons. The sequence came from a woman in her thirties in good health. Sequenced material: blood.

CDR3 bases: TGTGCCAGTAGTATAGGAGGCACCTCCTACGAGCAGTACTTC. The encoded protein is CASSIGGTSYEQYF. This rearrangement joins TRBV19 to TRBJ2-7; D not resolved. The CDR3 is 14 amino acids. Germline lookup yields CDR1 LNHDA and CDR2 SQIVND (reference sequence). Trimming removed 1 base at V and 0 bases at J, with 7 bases between. The variable domain in full, completed from reference TRBV19 and TRBJ2-7, reads DGGITQSPKYLFRKEGQNVTLSCEQNLNHDAMYWYRQDPGQGLRLIYYSQIVNDFQKGDIAEGYSVSREKKESFPLTVTSAQKNPTAFYLCASSIGGTSYEQYFGPGTRLTVT.